The 14 T cell receptor beta chains below come from one sample, sequenced in a study of cytomegalovirus exposure and HLA in healthy donors. Method: immunoSEQ multiplex PCR; TCRdb's copy keeps in-frame clones and lacks some. The sample contains 40,000 to 55,000 clones, about 88% of which appear only once. Sequencing input: PBMCs. The source is a woman under 40 in good health and CMV-seronegative.

This sequence joins TRBV25-1 and TRBJ2-5, with D perhaps TRBD2 (5 bases). V shed 2 bases and J shed 4 bases, with 11 bases lying between them. The CDR3 contains 14 residues. Per germline, CDR1 MGHDK and CDR2 SYGVNS. For the CDR3, the DNA is TGTGCCAGCAGTGAACCGCTTGGGAGAGAGACCCAGTACTTC. Residues: CASSEPLGRETQYF.

The chain employs TRBV7-2 and TRBJ1-3; a possible D gene is TRBD1 (6 bases). There are 16 residues in the CDR3. V was pared by 5 bases and J by 2 bases, with 16 bases between. The germline V gene encodes CDR1 SGHTA and CDR2 FQGNSA. CDR3 region: CASSLQQQGTGNTIYF. As DNA, the CDR3 is TGTGCCAGCAGCCTACAACAACAGGGTACTGGAAACACCATATATTTT.

The chain uses TRBV5-1 and TRBJ1-1; D not certain. Trimming took 0 bases from V and 3 from J, leaving 6 bases between them. This CDR3 has 13 residues. CDR1 SGHRS and CDR2 YFSETQ come from the germline V gene. The CDR3 DNA follows: TGCGCCAGCAGCTTGGAGCAGGACACTGAAGCTTTCTTT. This gives the protein CASSLEQDTEAFF.

Worth noting for this clone: Other DNA sequences from this sample encode an identical CDR3 as well. V is TRBV9 and J is TRBJ1-5, with D possibly TRBD1 on 6 matching bases. Germline V lookup: CDR1 SGDLS, CDR2 YYNGEE. The CDR3 has 15 amino acids. Trimming took off 2 bases at V and 0 bases at J, with 9 bases between the two ends. As DNA, the CDR3 is TGTGCCAGCAGCGTCGGGACAAATAGCAATCAGCCCCAGCATTTT. Its protein is CASSVGTNSNQPQHF.

The chain combines TRBV28 with TRBJ1-2; no definite D call. CDR1 MDHEN and CDR2 SYDVKM come from the germline V gene. Deletions cut 2 bases from V and 0 bases from J, with 10 bases between. The CDR3 runs 15 residues. As DNA, the CDR3 is TGTGCCAGCAGTTTAGGGCCAGAAACTAACTATGGCTACACCTTC. Its translation: CASSLGPETNYGYTF.

The chain uses TRBV15 and TRBJ2-7; possibly TRBD2 for D (6 bases). Germline V CDR1 and CDR2: LNHNV, YYDKDF (reference sequence). The V gene lost 1 base and the J gene lost 6 bases, with 10 bases spanning the gap. This CDR3 spans 13 amino acids. The CDR3 spells CATSRGGDGEQYF. CDR3 in DNA: TGTGCCACCAGCAGAGGGGGGGATGGCGAGCAGTACTTC.

The chain links TRBV5-1 to TRBJ2-5; tentative D call: TRBD1 (5 bases). This CDR3 comprises 15 residues. V was pared by 0 bases and J by 2 bases, with 11 bases between. Germline V CDR1 and CDR2: SGHRS, YFSETQ. In nucleotides, the CDR3 is TGCGCCAGCAGCTTGGTACCAGGACAACAAGAGACCCAGTACTTC. Its translation: CASSLVPGQQETQYF.

This chain connects TRBV27 to TRBJ2-7, with 8 bases lining up with TRBD1. The CDR3 extends over 17 amino acids. With 4 bases clipped from V and 4 bases from J, the junction kept 15 bases outside the gene matches. Germline CDR1 reads MNHEY; CDR2 reads SMNVEV (reference sequence). CDR3 nucleotides: TGTGCCAGCAGTTCCAGGGGGACAGGCAGTCCTTTATACGAGCAGTACTTC. As protein: CASSSRGTGSPLYEQYF.

This clone was detected only a few times. This sequence joins TRBV6-1 and TRBJ2-1, with TRBD1 matching 8 bases. The ends lost 8 bases at V and 4 bases at J; junction bases unmatched: 4. Germline values: CDR1 MNHNS, CDR2 SASEGT. The CDR3 runs to 13 residues. The CDR3 DNA sequence: TGTGCCAGCGACAGGGGCTTATACAATGAGCAGTTCTTC. It is translated as CASDRGLYNEQFF.

This chain links TRBV5-6 with TRBJ2-5; the D is unclear. Germline values: CDR1 SGHDT, CDR2 YYEEEE. V was pared by 0 bases and J by 2 bases, with 14 bases between. The CDR3 length is 16 residues. Written as DNA, the CDR3 is TGTGCCAGCAGCTTGGTGTCTCCCGCCCGGCAAGAGACCCAGTACTTC. Amino acid sequence: CASSLVSPARQETQYF.

The count of this clone is one. The gene calls are TRBV28 and TRBJ1-5; 9 bases map to TRBD1. The V gene end was trimmed by 6 bases and the J gene end by 7 bases; junction bases not matched to a gene: 10. The germline V gene has CDR1 MDHEN and CDR2 SYDVKM. The length of the CDR3 is 15 residues. CDR3 region: CASRARDRVKQPQHF. In nucleotides, the CDR3 is TGTGCCAGCAGAGCCCGGGACAGGGTAAAACAGCCCCAGCATTTT.

V is TRBV6-6 and J is TRBJ2-7, with 8 bases lining up with TRBD1. CDR1 and CDR2 from the germline V gene are MNHNY and SVGAGI (reference sequence). The ends lost 2 bases at V and 4 bases at J; junction bases unmatched: 1. The CDR3 covers 13 residues. The CDR3 region has the DNA TGTGCCAGCAGTTACACAGGGGGGTACGAGCAGTACTTC. Translation gives CASSYTGGYEQYF.

The chain is built from TRBV15 and TRBJ2-5; D might be TRBD2 (5 bases). Germline assignment: CDR1 LNHNV and CDR2 YYDKDF (reference sequence). Trimming stripped 10 bases from V and 4 bases from J, with 16 bases between. This CDR3 has 13 amino acids. CDR3 sequence: CAIARARGETQYF. CDR3 DNA: TGTGCCATAGCGAGGGCCCGGGGAGAGACCCAGTACTTC.

The CDR3: CASSFGVEGYTF. The CDR3 DNA reads TGTGCCAGCAGTTTCGGGGTAGAGGGCTACACCTTC. The V call is TRBV28, the J call TRBJ1-2, with D unclear. The CDR3 is made up of 12 amino acids. Germline V gene lookup returns CDR1 MDHEN and CDR2 SYDVKM. Deletions cut 3 bases from V and 8 bases from J, with 10 bases between.